These 17 T cell receptor beta chains originate from one sample sequenced in a study of early T cells in non-severe SARS-CoV-2 infection. TCRdb itself ran the 5' RACE reads through MiXCR, one entry per CDR3 protein. The table has 65,000 to 85,000 distinct CDR3 sequences, roughly 12% seen once. The sample was whole blood. These receptors originate from an adult who was a healthcare worker with PCR-confirmed SARS-CoV-2 infection or an uninfected control (not recorded which).

The sample holds many counts of this clonotype. The chain joins TRBV27 to TRBJ2-5; 16 positions agree with TRBD2. Germline CDR1 reads MNHEY; CDR2 reads SMNVEV (reference sequence). V was pared by 5 bases and J by 5 bases, with 8 bases of the junction left unmatched. The CDR3 has 17 amino acids. CDR3 in DNA: TGTGCCAGCAGTAGCGGGACTAGCGGGGGGGCCGGTGAGACCCAGTACTTC. Protein: CASSSGTSGGAGETQYF.

The rearrangement links TRBV6-2 or TRBV6-3 to TRBJ2-7; 7 bases fit TRBD1. The germline V gene has CDR1 MNHEY and CDR2 SVGEGT. The CDR3 covers 15 residues. V lost 2 bases and J lost 2; bases outside the gene matches: 6. CDR3 residues: CASSYLGGDPYEQYF. The CDR3 DNA follows: TGTGCCAGCAGTTACCTAGGGGGCGATCCCTACGAGCAGTACTTC.

This clonotype came up a few times. The rearrangement links TRBV5-1 to TRBJ2-3, with D maybe TRBD2 (5 bases). The CDR3 runs 15 residues. The ends were cut back, 1 base at V and 1 base at J, with 10 bases in the middle. Germline V gene data show CDR1 as SGHRS and CDR2 as YFSETQ. The chain's CDR3 is CASSLRGAGTDTQYF. The CDR3 DNA follows: TGCGCCAGCAGCTTGCGGGGAGCGGGCACAGATACGCAGTATTTT.

This clonotype was found many times. The V call is TRBV7-9, the J call TRBJ1-5; D is perhaps TRBD1 (5 bases). V was trimmed by 4 bases and J by 5 bases, leaving 12 bases between them. CDR3 length equals 14 residues. Looked up from germline, CDR1 is SEHNR and CDR2 is FQNEAQ (reference sequence). For the CDR3, the DNA is TGTGCCAGCAGCTCTACGGACACGGATCAGCCCCAGCATTTT. Its translation is CASSSTDTDQPQHF.

The table lists this clonotype with many counts. The CDR3 protein is CASSIPSGPAVAKNIQYF. CDR3 DNA sequence: TGTGCCAGTAGTATCCCGTCAGGTCCAGCGGTAGCCAAAAACATTCAGTACTTC. The rearrangement links TRBV19 to TRBJ2-4; tentative D call: TRBD2 (5 bases). Trimming left V 3 bases short and J 0 bases short, with 18 bases between. The CDR3 covers 18 residues. Germline CDR1 LNHDA, CDR2 SQIVND (reference sequence). The full variable domain, with the rest looked up from reference TRBV19 and TRBJ2-4, is DGGITQSPKYLFRKEGQNVTLSCEQNLNHDAMYWYRQDPGQGLRLIYYSQIVNDFQKGDIAEGYSVSREKKESFPLTVTSAQKNPTAFYLCASSIPSGPAVAKNIQYFGAGTRLSVL.

This chain links TRBV19 with TRBJ1-2; TRBD1 is a possible D gene (6 bases). V was trimmed by 3 bases and J by 4 bases, leaving 12 bases between them. CDR1 and CDR2 from the germline V gene are LNHDA and SQIVND (reference sequence). The CDR3 sequence is 14 residues long. The CDR3 bases are TGTGCCAGTAGTATCCTCGGGACAATCTATGGCTACACCTTC. Residues: CASSILGTIYGYTF.

This clonotype has only a few counts. This chain joins TRBV12-3 or TRBV12-4 and TRBJ1-3; D may be TRBD1 (5 bases). The ends were cut back, 2 bases at V and 1 base at J, with 12 bases in the middle. The CDR3 is 16 residues long. The CDR3 sequence is CASSLPSGSSGNTIYF. The CDR3 bases are TGTGCCAGCAGTTTACCTTCAGGGTCGTCTGGAAACACCATATATTTT.

J is TRBJ2-4 and V is TRBV11-2; D is perhaps TRBD2 (5 bases). The V gene's germline CDR1 is SGHAT and CDR2 FQNNGV. The CDR3 contains 15 residues. V gave up 0 bases and J gave up 0 bases, with 6 bases separating them. In DNA, the CDR3 is TGTGCCAGCAGCTTAGAGAGGGTAGCCAAAAACATTCAGTACTTC. Translation gives CASSLERVAKNIQYF.

At least ten counts were recorded for this clonotype. CDR3 nucleotides: TGTGCCAGCAGGGTGACCAATTTTGAGTTCTACGAGCAGTACTTC. It encodes CASRVTNFEFYEQYF. The rearrangement uses TRBV6-1 and TRBJ2-7; no reliable D call. CDR1 and CDR2 from the germline V gene are MNHNS and SASEGT. V gave up 6 bases and J gave up 3 bases, with 18 bases separating them. The CDR3 runs to 15 residues.

At least ten counts were recorded for this clonotype. This chain connects TRBV12-3 or TRBV12-4 to TRBJ2-7; tentatively, D is TRBD1 or TRBD2 (5 bases each). The V and J ends lost 4 bases and 3 bases respectively, with 10 bases between them. This CDR3 is 13 amino acids long. CDR3 in amino acids: CASSSGRSYEQYF. CDR3 DNA sequence: TGTGCCAGCAGTTCGGGACGGAGCTACGAGCAGTACTTC.

This clonotype was observed many times. The V gene is TRBV4-2, the J gene TRBJ1-2, with D tentatively TRBD1 (6 bases). CDR1 LGHNA and CDR2 YNFKEQ come from the germline V gene. V gave up 0 bases and J gave up 4 bases, with 15 bases separating them. There are 16 residues in the CDR3. The CDR3 DNA sequence: TGTGCCAGCAGCCAAGATCGTATGGGGGGCGGCTATGGCTACACCTTC. Translated: CASSQDRMGGGYGYTF.

This rearrangement joins TRBV6-5 to TRBJ2-7, with no clear D. Germline CDR1 and CDR2: MNHEY and SVGAGI. Trimming stripped 6 bases from V and 5 bases from J, with 14 bases between. This CDR3 is 13 amino acids long. The CDR3 bases are TGTGCCAGCAGACAGCCCCCGAACCACGAGCAGTACTTC. It yields the protein CASRQPPNHEQYF.

This clonotype was detected ten times or more. The chain couples TRBV6-2 or TRBV6-3 to TRBJ2-1; perhaps TRBD2 as D (6 bases). The CDR3 spans 15 residues. The germline V gene encodes CDR1 MNHEY and CDR2 SVGEGT. Trimming shortened V by 6 bases and J by 1 base, and 13 bases separated the two germline ends. CDR3 nucleotide sequence: TGTGCCAGCAGACTAGCCGGTGTATCCTACAATGAGCAGTTCTTC. This encodes CASRLAGVSYNEQFF.

This clonotype turned up a few times. The chain recombines TRBV11-2 with TRBJ2-7; D unclear. Trimming removed 3 bases from V and 0 bases from J, with 12 bases in between. This CDR3 contains 15 residues. Germline V gene sequence: CDR1 SGHAT, CDR2 FQNNGV. This CDR3 is CASSFEAWNSYEQYF. The DNA of the CDR3 is TGTGCCAGCAGCTTTGAAGCTTGGAACTCCTACGAGCAGTACTTC.

At least ten counts were recorded for this clonotype. The rearrangement joins TRBV12-3 or TRBV12-4 to TRBJ2-7; D is undetermined. Trimming stripped 6 bases from V and 3 bases from J, with 6 bases between. CDR3 length equals 11 residues. CDR3 protein: CASSRDYEQYF. In DNA, the CDR3 is TGTGCCAGCAGCCGAGACTACGAGCAGTACTTC.

V is TRBV11-2 and J is TRBJ2-1, with TRBD2 identical over 8 bases. The length of the CDR3 is 16 residues. V trimming: 5 bases; J trimming: 7 bases; junction bases outside the gene matches: 13. The germline gives CDR1 SGHAT, CDR2 FQNNGV. As DNA, the CDR3 is TGTGCCAGCAGCCTCCTCTCTGGCGGGGGGCTAAATGAGCAGTTCTTC. It encodes CASSLLSGGGLNEQFF.

This clonotype was detected ten times or more. This chain joins TRBV18 and TRBJ1-1; D remains ambiguous. CDR1 KGHSH and CDR2 LQKENI come from the germline V gene. Between the trimmed V and J ends, which lost 5 bases and 5 bases, there was a span of 9 bases. The CDR3 is 12 residues long. CDR3 DNA: TGTGCCAGCTCAACGCCAGCAACTGAAGCTTTCTTT. This encodes CASSTPATEAFF. Drawing the rest from reference TRBV18 and TRBJ1-1, the complete variable domain is NAGVMQNPRHLVRRRGQEARLRCSPMKGHSHVYWYRQLPEEGLKFMVYLQKENIIDESGMPKERFSAEFPKEGPSILRIQQVVRGDSAAYFCASSTPATEAFFGQGTRLTVV.